This is a list of T cell receptor beta chains from one sample in a study of lymphopenia after photon versus proton radiotherapy. The assay was immunoSEQ multiplex PCR, and TCRdb's table has in-frame clones only and misses some. The sample lists under 30,000 clones, 90% occurring once. Specimen: peripheral blood, collected from a patient treated with photon-based radiotherapy. Source of these receptors: a woman aged 50 to 65 with cholangiocarcinoma. CDR3s include the opening cysteine and the closing phenylalanine or tryptophan. The D gene is left open where the match is weak. Rows may omit the clone size; those that give it use once, few, many or a size class.

CDR3nt: TGTGCCAGCAGTTTATTTTGGGGGAGCGGAAAGACCCAGTACTTC
CDR3aa: CASSLFWGSGKTQYF
len: 15
j_gene: TRBJ2-5
v_gene: TRBV27
d_gene: -
abundance: -

CDR3nt: TGTGCCAGCAGCAAGACAGTGAAGAATCAGCCCCAGCATTTT
CDR3aa: CASSKTVKNQPQHF
len: 14
j_gene: TRBJ1-5
v_gene: TRBV2
d_gene: -
abundance: -

CDR3nt: TGTGCCAGCAGTTTAAACAGGAGGGCTGAAGCTTTCTTT
CDR3aa: CASSLNRRAEAFF
len: 13
j_gene: TRBJ1-1
v_gene: TRBV28
d_gene: -
abundance: -

CDR3nt: TGTGCCAGCAGCCCCTTAGGGGAGGGGCATTACGAGCAGTACTTC
CDR3aa: CASSPLGEGHYEQYF
len: 15
j_gene: TRBJ2-7
v_gene: TRBV28
d_gene: TRBD2
abundance: -

CDR3nt: TGTGCCAGCAGCCCCGCCTTAGGGGAGCTGTTTTTT
CDR3aa: CASSPALGELFF
len: 12
j_gene: TRBJ2-2
v_gene: TRBV7-9
d_gene: -
abundance: -

CDR3nt: TGCGCCAGCAGTCCCGGTGGAACAACTAATGAAAAACTGTTTTTT
CDR3aa: CASSPGGTTNEKLFF
len: 15
j_gene: TRBJ1-4
v_gene: TRBV4-1
d_gene: -
abundance: -

CDR3nt: TGTGCCAGCAGTTTATCGTACACCGGGGAGCTGTTTTTT
CDR3aa: CASSLSYTGELFF
len: 13
j_gene: TRBJ2-2
v_gene: TRBV27
d_gene: -
abundance: -

CDR3nt: TGTGCCAGCAGTTACAAAGGAACGGGACAGAGAGTCTCTGGGGCCAACGTCCTGACTTTC
CDR3aa: CASSYKGTGQRVSGANVLTF
len: 20
j_gene: TRBJ2-6
v_gene: TRBV27
d_gene: TRBD1
abundance: -

CDR3nt: TGCGCCAGCAGTGCAAGCGGGGAGCTGTTTTTT
CDR3aa: CASSASGELFF
len: 11
j_gene: TRBJ2-2
v_gene: TRBV10-1
d_gene: -
abundance: -

CDR3nt: TGTGCCAGCAGCGGACAACAGGAAGGCACTGAAGCTTTCTTT
CDR3aa: CASSGQQEGTEAFF
len: 14
j_gene: TRBJ1-1
v_gene: TRBV9
d_gene: -
abundance: -

CDR3nt: TGCAGCGCTATTCGGGGGTCGGAAGCTTTCTTT
CDR3aa: CSAIRGSEAFF
len: 11
j_gene: TRBJ1-1
v_gene: TRBV29-1
d_gene: -
abundance: -

CDR3nt: TGTGCCAGCAGTTTCTCCCCCAGAACCGGGGAGCTGTTTTTT
CDR3aa: CASSFSPRTGELFF
len: 14
j_gene: TRBJ2-2
v_gene: TRBV28
d_gene: -
abundance: -

CDR3nt: TGTGCCAGCACTAGCGGGGGGTATAATGAGCAGTTCTTC
CDR3aa: CASTSGGYNEQFF
len: 13
j_gene: TRBJ2-1
v_gene: TRBV2
d_gene: TRBD2
abundance: -

CDR3nt: TGCGCCAGCCGTTTTTTGGAGTCTCTAAGCACAGATACGCAGTATTTT
CDR3aa: CASRFLESLSTDTQYF
len: 16
j_gene: TRBJ2-3
v_gene: TRBV5-1
d_gene: -
abundance: once

CDR3nt: TGTGCCAGCACCGCAGGGGACACTAGCACAGATACGCAGTATTTT
CDR3aa: CASTAGDTSTDTQYF
len: 15
j_gene: TRBJ2-3
v_gene: TRBV6-5
d_gene: -
abundance: -

CDR3nt: TGTGCCAGCAGCGTATCCGGGACAGGGAACACTGAAGCTTTCTTT
CDR3aa: CASSVSGTGNTEAFF
len: 15
j_gene: TRBJ1-1
v_gene: TRBV9
d_gene: TRBD1
abundance: -

CDR3nt: TGTGCCAGTACCCTGGGGTACGCGGGCTCGTACACTGAAGCTTTCTTT
CDR3aa: CASTLGYAGSYTEAFF
len: 16
j_gene: TRBJ1-1
v_gene: TRBV19
d_gene: -
abundance: -

CDR3nt: TGCGCCAGCAGCACCCATACAGGGGCGAACACTGAAGCTTTCTTT
CDR3aa: CASSTHTGANTEAFF
len: 15
j_gene: TRBJ1-1
v_gene: TRBV4-3
d_gene: TRBD1
abundance: once